Presented here are 17 T cell receptor beta chains from one specimen sequenced in a study of T cells after yellow fever vaccination. MiXCR, applied by TCRdb to the 5' RACE reads, yields one record per CDR3 protein. The table shows approximately 330,000 distinct CDR3 sequences, with 4.1% occurring only once. The source material was PBMCs, sampled 5 days after the yellow fever booster vaccination. Receptors were obtained from a man between 18 and 35 years old who received the YFV17D yellow fever vaccine.

The chain is built from TRBV12-3 or TRBV12-4 and TRBJ2-1; 9 nucleotides align to TRBD2. V was pared by 4 bases and J by 6 bases, with 4 bases of the junction left unmatched. The CDR3 runs to 14 residues. The CDR3 nucleotides are TGTGCCAGCAGTTCCGGGACTAGCACCAATGAGCAGTTCTTC. Amino acid sequence: CASSSGTSTNEQFF.

This clonotype has just a few counts. An end of the junction does not agree with germline; a read error may underlie this. The V gene is TRBV20-1, the J gene TRBJ2-1; tentatively, D is TRBD1 (5 bases). This CDR3 region has 12 residues. The germline V gene encodes CDR1 DFQATT and CDR2 SNEGSKA (reference sequence). The CDR3 DNA is TGCAGTGCTAGATCCAGGGCCAATGATCAGTTCTTC. This gives the protein CSARSRANDQFF.

The rearrangement uses TRBV29-1 and TRBJ2-6, with 10 bases that match TRBD1. Trimming cost V 6 bases and J 8 bases; bases outside gene matches: 7. Germline V gives CDR1 SQVTM, CDR2 ANQGSEA. This CDR3 contains 14 residues. The CDR3 coding sequence is TGCAGCGTCTCACCGGGACAGGGGACCAACGTCCTGACTTTC. Protein product: CSVSPGQGTNVLTF.

Only a few counts were recorded for this clonotype. This sequence joins TRBV24-1 and TRBJ2-3; tentatively, D is TRBD1 (6 bases). From germline, CDR1 is KGHDR and CDR2 SFDVKD. The CDR3 runs 15 residues. The V and J ends lost 2 bases and 4 bases respectively, with 12 bases between them. In DNA form, the CDR3 reads TGTGCCACCAGTGATTACCAGGGGAAACCAGATACGCAGTATTTT. Residues: CATSDYQGKPDTQYF.

The V gene is TRBV7-2, the J gene TRBJ1-2; D possibly corresponds to TRBD1 (5 bases). V lost 1 base and J lost 2, with 14 bases in between. Germline V CDR1 and CDR2: SGHTA, FQGNSA. This CDR3 comprises 16 residues. CDR3 nucleotides: TGTGCCAGCAGCTTAGGGGGCTGGCAGGTGAACTATGGCTACACCTTC. It translates to CASSLGGWQVNYGYTF.

This clonotype occurred many times. The rearrangement joins TRBV20-1 to TRBJ1-1, with a possible D match to TRBD1 (6 bases). The V end lost 5 bases, the J end lost 1 base, and 8 bases lay between the germline ends. Germline CDR1 reads DFQATT; CDR2 reads SNEGSKA (reference sequence). This CDR3 comprises 12 residues. The CDR3 nucleotides read TGCAGTGCTGGACAGAGGAACACTGAAGCTTTCTTT. Protein product: CSAGQRNTEAFF.

This chain connects TRBV6-6 to TRBJ2-4; D gene ambiguous. Trimming removed 10 bases at V and 3 bases at J, with 10 bases between. The germline V gene has CDR1 MNHNY and CDR2 SVGAGI (reference sequence). The CDR3 contains 12 residues. The CDR3 loop reads CANDLGKNIQYF. CDR3 in DNA: TGTGCCAACGACTTAGGCAAAAACATTCAGTACTTC.

This clonotype has just a few counts. The CDR3 DNA reads TGCGCCAGCAGCTTGCGGGGTTTCGATCAGCCCCAGCATTTT. This sequence encodes CASSLRGFDQPQHF. The chain carries TRBV5-1 and TRBJ1-5; D uncertain. Germline values: CDR1 SGHRS, CDR2 YFSETQ. The CDR3 extends over 14 amino acids. V was trimmed by 1 base and J by 5 bases, leaving 10 bases between them. Full variable domain (rest looked up from reference TRBV5-1 and TRBJ1-5): KAGVTQTPRYLIKTRGQQVTLSCSPISGHRSVSWYQQTPGQGLQFLFEYFSETQRNKGNFPGRFSGRQFSNSRSEMNVSTLELGDSALYLCASSLRGFDQPQHFGDGTRLSIL.

This clonotype has at least ten counts. J is TRBJ2-6 and V is TRBV19; D not resolved. Germline loops: CDR1 LNHDA, CDR2 SQIVND (reference sequence). Between the trimmed V and J ends, which lost 4 bases and 0 bases, there was a span of 10 bases. This CDR3 region has 16 residues. CDR3 bases: TGTGCCAGTAGTAACACAGCGAACTCTGGGGCCAACGTCCTGACTTTC. Amino acids: CASSNTANSGANVLTF.

This clonotype was seen a few times. The chain uses TRBV5-6 and TRBJ1-1, with D unresolved. Trimming removed 0 bases at V and 7 bases at J, with 10 bases between. The germline CDR1 and CDR2 sequences are SGHDT and YYEEEE. This CDR3 has 13 amino acids. CDR3 sequence reads: CASSLGGLGEAFF. The CDR3 DNA follows: TGTGCCAGCAGCTTGGGGGGTCTCGGTGAAGCTTTCTTT.

The rearrangement uses TRBV5-4 and TRBJ2-5, with 10 bases aligning to TRBD1. The CDR3 extends over 17 amino acids. Germline trimming cut 3 bases from V and 1 base from J; bases unmatched to any gene: 9. The germline gives CDR1 SGHNT, CDR2 YYREEE (reference sequence). The CDR3 DNA reads TGTGCCAGCAGCTCCGGACAGGGGGGGAATGGCCAAGAGACCCAGTACTTC. Encoded protein: CASSSGQGGNGQETQYF.

This clonotype was detected many times. V and J are TRBV5-4 and TRBJ2-5, with D tentatively TRBD1 (5 bases). V shed 6 bases and J shed 2 bases, with 17 bases lying between them. The germline CDR1 and CDR2 sequences are SGHNT and YYREEE (reference sequence). CDR3 length equals 15 residues. CDR3 sequence: CASNNWVAGQETQYF. In DNA, the CDR3 is TGTGCCAGCAACAATTGGGTGGCAGGGCAAGAGACCCAGTACTTC.

This clonotype showed up many times. The V gene is TRBV10-3, the J gene TRBJ1-6, with TRBD1 identical over 8 bases. With 0 bases clipped from V and 9 bases from J, the junction kept 7 bases outside the gene matches. In germline, CDR1 is ENHRY, CDR2 SYGVKD. The CDR3 totals 16 residues. CDR3 in amino acids: CAISESTGDFTSPLHF. The CDR3 DNA follows: TGTGCCATCAGTGAGTCGACAGGGGACTTTACTTCACCCCTCCACTTT.

This clonotype has a count of ten or more. This rearrangement joins TRBV12-3 or TRBV12-4 to TRBJ2-7; 11 bases line up with TRBD1. The CDR3 sequence is 16 residues long. V dropped 5 bases and J dropped 1; count of bases not matched to a gene: 7. The CDR3 nucleotides read TGTGCCAGCAGTCCTGGGGACAGGGGGGTATCCTACGAGCAGTACTTC. This gives the protein CASSPGDRGVSYEQYF.

This clonotype was seen only a few times. This sequence joins TRBV4-3 and TRBJ2-3; D might be TRBD2 (5 bases). The germline gives CDR1 LGHNA, CDR2 YSLEER. The CDR3 contains 17 residues. The V end was cut by 1 base, the J end by 0 bases, with 14 bases between. CDR3 residues: CASSQGVASTSTDTQYF. The CDR3 region has the DNA TGCGCCAGCAGCCAAGGGGTAGCGTCTACTAGCACAGATACGCAGTATTTT.

This chain links TRBV5-1 with TRBJ1-6, with D perhaps matching TRBD1 (5 bases). The germline V and J ends were trimmed by 0 bases and 7 bases, with 14 bases remaining between them. The germline gives CDR1 SGHRS, CDR2 YFSETQ. This CDR3 has 16 amino acids. For the CDR3, the DNA is TGCGCCAGCAGCTTGGACCCGAATTGGGGCAATTCACCCCTCCACTTT. This gives the protein CASSLDPNWGNSPLHF.

This clonotype showed up just a few times. The V call is TRBV28, the J call TRBJ1-5; D is possibly TRBD1 (5 bases). Trimming left V 2 bases short and J 3 bases short, with 17 bases between. The V gene's germline CDR1 is MDHEN and CDR2 SYDVKM. The CDR3 covers 17 residues. CDR3 DNA: TGTGCCAGCAGTTTACCCCCTTTCGGGACGGACAATCAGCCCCAGCATTTT. It encodes CASSLPPFGTDNQPQHF.